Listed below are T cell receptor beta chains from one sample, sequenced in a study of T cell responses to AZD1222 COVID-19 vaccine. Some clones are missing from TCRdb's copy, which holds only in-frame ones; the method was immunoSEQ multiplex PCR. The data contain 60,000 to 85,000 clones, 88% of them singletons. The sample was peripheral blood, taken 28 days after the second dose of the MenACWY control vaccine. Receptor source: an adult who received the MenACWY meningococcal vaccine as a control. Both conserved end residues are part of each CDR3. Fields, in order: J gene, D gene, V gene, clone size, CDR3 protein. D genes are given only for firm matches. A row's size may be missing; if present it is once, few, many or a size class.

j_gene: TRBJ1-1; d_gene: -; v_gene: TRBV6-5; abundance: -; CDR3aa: CASSYSRADTEAFF
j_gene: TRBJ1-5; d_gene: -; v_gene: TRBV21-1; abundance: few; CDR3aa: CRGAGSQPQHF
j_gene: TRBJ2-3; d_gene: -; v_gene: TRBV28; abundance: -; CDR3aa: CASSLGQSTDTQYF
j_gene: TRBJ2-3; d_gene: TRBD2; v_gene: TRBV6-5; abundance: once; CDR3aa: CASRAGDPVLYF
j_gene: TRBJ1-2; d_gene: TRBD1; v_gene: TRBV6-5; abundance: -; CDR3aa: CASPDRVKGYTF
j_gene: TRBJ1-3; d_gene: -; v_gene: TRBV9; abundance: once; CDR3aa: CASSVGTAGRNTIYF
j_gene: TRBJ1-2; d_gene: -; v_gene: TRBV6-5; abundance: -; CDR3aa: CASSTPGRGYGYTF
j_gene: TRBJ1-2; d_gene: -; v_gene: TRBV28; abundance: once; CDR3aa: CASSARLGDGYTF
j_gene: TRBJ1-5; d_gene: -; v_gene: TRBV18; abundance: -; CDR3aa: CASSTGGNSNQPQHF
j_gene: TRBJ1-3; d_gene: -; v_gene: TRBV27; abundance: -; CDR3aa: CASSLRGPGNTIYF
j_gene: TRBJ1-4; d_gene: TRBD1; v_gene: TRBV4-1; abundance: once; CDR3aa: CASSQDRVAGEKLFF
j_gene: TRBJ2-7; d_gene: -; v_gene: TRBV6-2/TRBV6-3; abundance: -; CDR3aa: CASSPGLQGPNLYEQYF
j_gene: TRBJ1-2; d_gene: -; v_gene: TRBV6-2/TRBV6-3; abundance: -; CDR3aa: CASSYSRDSFGYTF
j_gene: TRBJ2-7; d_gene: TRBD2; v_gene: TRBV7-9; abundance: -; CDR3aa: CASSSGTSAYEQYF
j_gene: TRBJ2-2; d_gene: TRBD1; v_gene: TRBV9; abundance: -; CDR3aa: CASSAGDRETGELFF
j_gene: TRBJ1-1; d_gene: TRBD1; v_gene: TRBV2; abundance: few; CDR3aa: CASSQQGALTEAFF
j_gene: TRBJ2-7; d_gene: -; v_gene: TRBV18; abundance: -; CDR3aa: CASSPPSLASYEQYF
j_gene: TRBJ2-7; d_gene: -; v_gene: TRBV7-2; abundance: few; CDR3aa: CASTTGGGGYEQYF
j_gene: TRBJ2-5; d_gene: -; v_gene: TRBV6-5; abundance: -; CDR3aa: CASSYGSGVKETQYF
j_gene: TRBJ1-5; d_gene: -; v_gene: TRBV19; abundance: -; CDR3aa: CASSIALNQPQHF
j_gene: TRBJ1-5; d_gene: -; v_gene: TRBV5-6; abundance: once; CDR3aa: CASSLEGGDQPQHF